This TCR beta chain was identified during a study of blood T cell repertoires in COVID-19. On the study more broadly: The analysed material was cDNA or gDNA that came from T cells, B-cell-depleted T cells, or PBMCs.

V was cut by 2 bases and J by 6 bases, with 15 bases left in between. The CDR3 runs to 14 residues. Germline CDR1 and CDR2: GTSNPN and SVGIG (reference sequence). In the original analysis: Scientists estimated how many nucleated cells there were by amplifying reference gene primers. Libraries were prepared by immunoSEQ multiplex PCR; TCRdb keeps only in-frame clonotypes and omits some of them. That table furnishes V, J and clone size, whereas the DNA furnished D and trimming. The table has a few hundred thousand clones, 80% to 95% seen once. Sequenced input: peripheral blood. This TCR came from a young adult with COVID-19, enrolled during active disease. The chain combines TRBV30 with TRBJ2-3; D possibly corresponds to TRBD2 (6 bases). The DNA for the CDR3 is TGTGCCTGGAGTACGGGGGAGTCCCTGGATACGCAGTATTTT. This encodes CAWSTGESLDTQYF.